This entry concerns a single T cell receptor beta chain. This CDR3 contains 17 residues. CDR1 is MNHNS, CDR2 SASEGT, per germline. Trimming took off 0 bases at V and 3 bases at J, with 15 bases between the two ends. The source of the sample is a study of shared T cell receptors in the human thymus. TCRdb keeps only in-frame clones here, not all; method: immunoSEQ multiplex PCR. The sample consists of hundreds of thousands of clones, around 93% of them appearing once. Source material: thymocytes. This rearrangement joins TRBV6-1 to TRBJ2-1; D not certain. This TCR derives from a human donor. CDR3 sequence (DNA): TGTGCCAGCAGTGAAGCTCTGAGTCAGTGGAGCTACAATGAGCAGTTCTTC. Translating it yields CASSEALSQWSYNEQFF.